The 29 T cell receptor beta chains in this list originate from one sample, sequenced in a study of T cell repertoires in cytomegalovirus infection. A single record per CDR3 protein comes from TCRdb applying MiXCR to the reads. The sample holds approximately 910,000 distinct CDR3 sequences, less than 40% seen once. These TCRs' antigens remain unknown. The sequenced sample was cultured CD8+ T cells from PBMCs, obtained from culture after CMV antigen stimulation. The receptor source for this set is a human donor in good health (CMV status not recorded). Some clones in this sample may be carry-over from other donors' samples.

This clonotype was found a few times. The V call is TRBV25-1, the J call TRBJ1-3; unclear D gene. The CDR3 is 16 residues long. Germline V gene sequence: CDR1 MGHDK, CDR2 SYGVNS. V lost 4 bases to trimming and J lost 0 bases, with 13 bases between them. CDR3 amino acids: CASSVPDVPSGNTIYF. CDR3 sequence (DNA): TGTGCCAGCAGTGTCCCGGACGTACCCTCTGGAAACACCATATATTTT.

This chain uses TRBV24-1 with TRBJ2-1; no firm D call. The CDR3 extends over 13 amino acids. The V gene's germline CDR1 is KGHDR and CDR2 SFDVKD. Trimming left V 2 bases short and J 3 bases short, with 4 bases between. The CDR3 region has the DNA TGTGCCACCAGTGATTCATACTACAATGAGCAGTTCTTC. Translating it yields CATSDSYYNEQFF.

The sample holds many counts of this clonotype. This chain uses TRBV7-6 with TRBJ2-1; D call uncertain. The CDR3 runs to 12 residues. Germline V gene lookup returns CDR1 SGHVS and CDR2 FNYEAQ. V lost 5 bases and J 7 bases, leaving 9 bases between the germline ends. The CDR3 DNA sequence: TGTGCCAGCAGCATTAGGGAAAATGAGCAGTTCTTC. Amino acid sequence: CASSIRENEQFF.

This chain links TRBV5-8 with TRBJ1-5; 9 positions match TRBD1. Per the germline V gene, CDR1 is SGHTS and CDR2 is YDEGEE. The CDR3 loop spans 15 amino acids. The J segment lost 4 bases and the V segment lost 4 bases, leaving 6 bases of the junction unmatched. Here the CDR3 DNA reads TGTGCCAGCAGCACGGGGACAGGGAAGAATCAGCCCCAGCATTTT. Protein: CASSTGTGKNQPQHF.

This clonotype was detected a few times. This chain uses TRBV6-5 with TRBJ2-3, with D perhaps matching TRBD2 (5 bases). Per the germline V gene, CDR1 is MNHEY and CDR2 is SVGAGI. The CDR3 is 14 amino acids. Trimming shortened V by 8 bases and J by 7 bases, and 19 bases separated the two germline ends. CDR3 sequence reads: CASRGSEERHTQYF. The CDR3 nucleotides are TGTGCCAGCCGGGGATCAGAAGAACGTCATACGCAGTATTTT.

The gene calls are TRBV29-1 and TRBJ1-1, with 12 bases aligning to TRBD1. V was pared by 1 base and J by 5 bases, with 8 bases of the junction left unmatched. The germline CDR1 and CDR2 sequences are SQVTM and ANQGSEA. The CDR3 contains 16 residues. The CDR3 sequence: CSVEGRGDRGRTEAFF. CDR3 in DNA: TGCAGCGTTGAAGGACGAGGGGACAGGGGGCGAACTGAAGCTTTCTTT. Full variable domain (rest looked up from reference TRBV29-1 and TRBJ1-1): SAVISQKPSRDICQRGTSLTIQCQVDSQVTMMFWYRQQPGQSLTLIATANQGSEATYESGFVIDKFPISRPNLTFSTLTVSNMSPEDSSIYLCSVEGRGDRGRTEAFFGQGTRLTVV.

This clonotype has ten or more counts. The chain links TRBV7-6 to TRBJ2-5, with D unresolved. Germline V lookup: CDR1 SGHVS, CDR2 FNYEAQ. The CDR3 runs to 12 residues. V lost 0 bases to trimming and J lost 5 bases, with 4 bases between them. Here the CDR3 reads CASSLAGETQYF. The CDR3 DNA follows: TGTGCCAGCAGCTTAGCGGGGGAGACCCAGTACTTC.

The chain employs TRBV4-1 and TRBJ2-1; no definite D call. Trimming took 0 bases from V and 2 from J, leaving 17 bases between them. The CDR3 length is 18 residues. Germline CDR1 reads MGHRA; CDR2 reads YSYEKL. The CDR3 DNA reads as TGCGCCAGCAGCCAAGATCTAGGGTCTACGGAGACCTACAATGAGCAGTTCTTC. Its protein is CASSQDLGSTETYNEQFF.

The chain has TRBV2 and TRBJ1-1; D not resolved. The CDR3 covers 15 residues. Germline V lookup: CDR1 SNHLY, CDR2 FYNNEI. Trimming took off 6 bases at V and 5 bases at J, with 19 bases between the two ends. CDR3 nucleotide sequence: TGTGCCAGCAGATTGAGGAAGGCAGTCGCTACTGAAGCTTTCTTT. Its translation: CASRLRKAVATEAFF.

The V call is TRBV27, the J call TRBJ2-1; TRBD2 matches at 10 bases. This CDR3 is built from 17 residues. Germline V gives CDR1 MNHEY, CDR2 SMNVEV (reference sequence). V trimming: 6 bases; J trimming: 5 bases; junction bases outside the gene matches: 13. Written as DNA, the CDR3 is TGTGCCAGCAGGCGGACTCGGCTAGCGGGGGACCACAATGAGCAGTTCTTC. This translates into CASRRTRLAGDHNEQFF.

The V and J genes are TRBV19 and TRBJ2-2; D may be TRBD1 (5 bases). V was cut by 7 bases and J by 6 bases, with 12 bases left in between. This CDR3 is 13 amino acids long. CDR1 and CDR2 from the germline V gene are LNHDA and SQIVND (reference sequence). DNA of the CDR3: TGTGCCAGTATGGCAGGGCTGGCCGGGGAGCTGTTTTTT. Protein: CASMAGLAGELFF.

This clonotype was counted a few times. The chain recombines TRBV6-6 with TRBJ2-7; 9 bases are shared with TRBD1. The germline gives CDR1 MNHNY, CDR2 SVGAGI (reference sequence). The CDR3 loop spans 14 amino acids. With V trimmed by 5 bases and J by 3 bases, 5 bases remained unmatched. The CDR3 reads CASSTRTGVYEQYF. The CDR3 nucleotides read TGTGCCAGCAGTACTCGGACAGGGGTCTACGAGCAGTACTTC.

In this sample, this clonotype turned up a few times. This sequence joins TRBV10-3 and TRBJ1-1, with a tentative D call TRBD1 (6 bases). This CDR3 contains 16 residues. The germline V gene encodes CDR1 ENHRY and CDR2 SYGVKD. V was pared by 0 bases and J by 1 base, with 12 bases between. CDR3 in amino acids: CAISESGGEGNTEAFF. DNA for the CDR3: TGTGCCATCAGTGAGTCAGGGGGAGAGGGGAACACTGAAGCTTTCTTT.

This chain joins TRBV6-5 and TRBJ1-1; D is undetermined. In germline, CDR1 is MNHEY, CDR2 SVGAGI. This CDR3 has 14 residues. Trimming pared 4 bases from V and 0 bases from J, leaving 9 bases between. The CDR3 region is CASSWSAMNTEAFF. CDR3 nucleotides: TGTGCCAGCAGTTGGTCTGCCATGAACACTGAAGCTTTCTTT.

CDR3 residues: CASSLDGQGPNYEQYF. The CDR3 nucleotides are TGTGCCAGCAGCTTAGATGGTCAGGGTCCGAACTACGAGCAGTACTTC. V is TRBV11-2 and J is TRBJ2-7; a possible D gene is TRBD1 (5 bases). The CDR3 has 16 amino acids. The germline V gene has CDR1 SGHAT and CDR2 FQNNGV. Trimming removed 0 bases at V and 3 bases at J, with 15 bases between.

This clonotype appeared a few times. V and J are TRBV7-9 and TRBJ2-7; 10 nucleotides agree with TRBD1. Germline CDR1 SEHNR, CDR2 FQNEAQ (reference sequence). The J segment lost 5 bases and the V segment lost 2 bases, leaving 6 bases of the junction unmatched. The CDR3 runs 15 residues. This CDR3 reads CASSLSGTGDHEQYF. The DNA for the CDR3 is TGTGCCAGCAGCTTATCTGGGACAGGGGACCACGAGCAGTACTTC.

The chain combines TRBV7-9 with TRBJ1-2, with D unresolved. Deletions cut 4 bases from V and 3 bases from J, with 21 bases between. Germline V lookup: CDR1 SEHNR, CDR2 FQNEAQ (reference sequence). This CDR3 spans 17 amino acids. As DNA, the CDR3 is TGTGCCAGCAGCTATTACCAGAGATATAGGGATGACTATGGCTACACCTTC. It specifies CASSYYQRYRDDYGYTF.

This clonotype was seen more than once but under ten times. The chain combines TRBV10-3 with TRBJ2-3; D may correspond to TRBD1 or TRBD2 (6 bases each). The CDR3 sequence is 15 residues long. CDR1 and CDR2 from the germline V gene are ENHRY and SYGVKD. V lost 0 bases, J lost 4 bases, and 11 bases lay in between. The CDR3 coding sequence is TGTGCCATCAGTGAGTCGATGGGGGGCGCAGATACGCAGTATTTT. Its translation is CAISESMGGADTQYF.

This clonotype was observed a handful of times. The chain joins TRBV12-3 or TRBV12-4 to TRBJ2-7; D not resolved. Trimming removed 5 bases at V and 3 bases at J, with 14 bases between. The CDR3 extends over 14 amino acids. CDR3: CASSHPPTSYEQYF. CDR3 DNA: TGTGCCAGCAGTCATCCCCCCACGAGCTACGAGCAGTACTTC.

This clonotype was seen many times. V and J are TRBV7-2 and TRBJ1-1; 7 bases map to TRBD1. J was trimmed by 3 bases and V by 3 bases; bases with no gene match: 7. Looked up from germline, CDR1 is SGHTA and CDR2 is FQGNSA. This CDR3 contains 15 residues. CDR3 bases: TGTGCCAGCAGCTTGGGAGGGGGCCCTGACACTGAAGCTTTCTTT. The encoded protein is CASSLGGGPDTEAFF.

The gene calls are TRBV29-1 and TRBJ1-2, with D possibly matching TRBD1 (5 bases). Germline V gene lookup returns CDR1 SQVTM and CDR2 ANQGSEA. V lost 5 bases and J lost 4, with 14 bases in between. The CDR3 contains 13 residues. CDR3 in amino acids: CSVPGRTGYGYTF. CDR3 in DNA: TGCAGCGTTCCGGGACGCACGGGCTATGGCTACACCTTC.

As for this clonotype: In this CDR3 the conserved last residue, phenylalanine or tryptophan, is missing, so a read error is likely. No DNA is shown, since the ends of the CDR3 on it are uncertain; the CDR3 is the one TCRdb lists. This rearrangement joins TRBV20-1 to TRBJ1-1. Germline CDR1 reads DFQATT; CDR2 reads SNEGSKA (reference sequence). The CDR3 sequence runs 8 residues, both termini included. This CDR3 reads CSARTDRL.

On this clonotype itself: This may come from a read error, since a much larger clone is one base off. This chain links TRBV7-8 with TRBJ2-2; D may be TRBD2 (6 bases). This CDR3 is built from 15 residues. Germline CDR1 is SGHVS and CDR2 is FQNEAQ. The CDR3 DNA follows: TGTACCAGCAGTATTACATCGGGGACTGCTGGGGAGCTGTTTTTT. Protein: CTSSITSGTAGELFF.

This clonotype was seen only once. A much larger clone differs by one base, so this may be a read error. The J gene is TRBJ1-1, the V gene TRBV6-1; D call uncertain. Germline-derived CDR1 and CDR2 are MNHNS and SASEGT. The CDR3 spans 14 residues. V was cut by 5 bases and J by 1 base, with 11 bases left in between. The CDR3 loop reads CASSYEGRNTEAFF. The CDR3 DNA reads TGTGCCAGCAGTTACGAGGGCCGGAACACTGAAGCTTTCTTT.

The table lists this clonotype with a few counts. This chain joins TRBV7-9 and TRBJ2-3, with D perhaps TRBD1 or TRBD2 (5 bases each). Looked up from germline, CDR1 is SEHNR and CDR2 is FQNEAQ (reference sequence). The length of the CDR3 is 16 residues. Trimming shortened V by 1 base and J by 0 bases, and 11 bases separated the two germline ends. The CDR3 coding sequence is TGTGCCAGCAGCTTAGGGGACCCCGCTAGCACAGATACGCAGTATTTT. This sequence encodes CASSLGDPASTDTQYF.

This clonotype appeared a few times. The chain links TRBV6-2 or TRBV6-3 to TRBJ1-5; the match to TRBD1 covers 9 bases. V was pared by 8 bases and J by 3 bases, with 8 bases of the junction left unmatched. Germline CDR1 reads MNHEY; CDR2 reads SVGEGT. The CDR3 is 15 residues long. The CDR3 DNA sequence: TGTGCCAGCGGAGCGGGACAGGGTTACAATCAGCCCCAGCATTTT. The encoded protein is CASGAGQGYNQPQHF.

The chain recombines TRBV6-2 or TRBV6-3 with TRBJ1-2; TRBD1 might be the D (5 bases). The CDR3 length is 15 residues. Germline CDR1 reads MNHEY; CDR2 reads SVGEGT. V dropped 8 bases and J dropped 4 bases, with 20 bases sitting between them. This chain's CDR3 is CASLDRDGIFYGYTF. As DNA, the CDR3 is TGTGCCAGCCTGGATCGGGACGGAATTTTCTATGGCTACACCTTC.

As concerns this clonotype: A clone one base away is much larger, so this may be a read error. The chain recombines TRBV6-8 with TRBJ2-3; a weak D match, TRBD1 (5 bases). This CDR3 spans 14 amino acids. Germline CDR1 is MNHGY and CDR2 is SAAAGT. The CDR3 loop is CAGSYVQGMDTQYF. The DNA of the CDR3 is TGTGCCGGCAGTTATGTTCAGGGTATGGATACGCAGTATTTT.

The J gene is TRBJ2-7, the V gene TRBV28; unclear D gene. Trimming pared 3 bases from V and 0 bases from J, leaving 9 bases between. The germline V gene has CDR1 MDHEN and CDR2 SYDVKM. The CDR3 is 14 amino acids. CDR3 sequence (DNA): TGTGCCAGCAGTTTTAGAAAGCACTCCTACGAGCAGTACTTC. Amino acid sequence: CASSFRKHSYEQYF.